This TCR beta chain appears in the sequencing data of a study of blood T cell repertoires in COVID-19. CDR1 and CDR2 from the germline V gene are MNHEY and SVGAGI. The CDR3 is 14 amino acids. Trimming pared 7 bases from V and 4 bases from J, leaving 13 bases between. This clone has a single count. Sequencing was performed with immunoSEQ multiplex PCR; in TCRdb, only in-frame clones are kept and a portion is missing. The table records 150,000 to 200,000 clones, 80% to 90% of them present only once. This clonotype was sampled from a woman in her 70s with COVID-19, enrolled during active disease. The V gene is TRBV6-5, the J gene TRBJ2-2, with D possibly matching TRBD1 (6 bases). The source material was peripheral blood. CDR3: CASIQGQGTGELFF. Written as DNA, the CDR3 is TGTGCCAGCATCCAGGGGCAGGGCACCGGGGAGCTGTTTTTT.